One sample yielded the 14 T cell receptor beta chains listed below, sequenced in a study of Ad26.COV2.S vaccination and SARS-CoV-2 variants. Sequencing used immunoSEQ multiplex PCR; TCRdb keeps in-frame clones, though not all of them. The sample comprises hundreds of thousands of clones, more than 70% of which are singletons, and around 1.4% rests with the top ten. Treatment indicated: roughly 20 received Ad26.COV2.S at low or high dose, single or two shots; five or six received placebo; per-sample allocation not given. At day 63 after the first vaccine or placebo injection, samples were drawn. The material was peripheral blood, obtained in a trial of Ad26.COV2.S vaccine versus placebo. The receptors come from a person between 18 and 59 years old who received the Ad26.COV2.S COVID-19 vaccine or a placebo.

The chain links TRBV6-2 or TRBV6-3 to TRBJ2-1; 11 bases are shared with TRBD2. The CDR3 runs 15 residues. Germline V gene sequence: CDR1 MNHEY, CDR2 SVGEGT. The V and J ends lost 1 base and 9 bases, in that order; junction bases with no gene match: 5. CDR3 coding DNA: TGTGCCAGCAGTTACTTAGCGGGGGGGAGGGGTGAGCAGTTCTTC. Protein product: CASSYLAGGRGEQFF.

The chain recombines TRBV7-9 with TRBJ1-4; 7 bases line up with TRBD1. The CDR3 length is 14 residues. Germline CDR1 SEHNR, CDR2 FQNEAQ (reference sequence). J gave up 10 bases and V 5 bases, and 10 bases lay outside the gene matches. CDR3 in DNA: TGTGCCAGCAGCGACAGGCAGGGGGAGCTAAAACTGTTTTTT. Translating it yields CASSDRQGELKLFF.

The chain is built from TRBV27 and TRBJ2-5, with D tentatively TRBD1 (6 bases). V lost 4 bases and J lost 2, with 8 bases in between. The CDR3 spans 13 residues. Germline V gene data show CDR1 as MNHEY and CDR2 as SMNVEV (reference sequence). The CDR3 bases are TGTGCCAGCAGTTCGACAGGTCAAGAGACCCAGTACTTC. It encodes CASSSTGQETQYF.

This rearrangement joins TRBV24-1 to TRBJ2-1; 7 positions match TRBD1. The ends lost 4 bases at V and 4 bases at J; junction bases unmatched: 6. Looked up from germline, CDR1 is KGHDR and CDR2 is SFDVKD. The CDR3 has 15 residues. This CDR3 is CATSEGQPVYNEQFF. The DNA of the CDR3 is TGTGCCACCAGTGAGGGACAGCCCGTTTACAATGAGCAGTTCTTC.

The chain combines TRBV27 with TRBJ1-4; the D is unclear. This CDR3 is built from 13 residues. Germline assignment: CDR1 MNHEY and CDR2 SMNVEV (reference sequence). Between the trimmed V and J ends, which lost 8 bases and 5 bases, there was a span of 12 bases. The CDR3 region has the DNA TGTGCCAGCGGAAGAGCCGAGAATGAAAAACTGTTTTTT. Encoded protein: CASGRAENEKLFF. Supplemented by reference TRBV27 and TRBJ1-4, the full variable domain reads EAQVTQNPRYLITVTGKKLTVTCSQNMNHEYMSWYRQDPGLGLRQIYYSMNVEVTDKGDVPEGYKVSRKEKRNFPLILESPSPNQTSLYFCASGRAENEKLFFGSGTQLSVL.

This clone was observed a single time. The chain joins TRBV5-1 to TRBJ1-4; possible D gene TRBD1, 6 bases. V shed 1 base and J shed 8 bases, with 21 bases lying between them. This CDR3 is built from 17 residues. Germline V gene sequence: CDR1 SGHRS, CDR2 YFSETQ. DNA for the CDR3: TGCGCCAGCAGCTTGAGCCCCCGAGGACAGTTTGGGGAAAAACTGTTTTTT. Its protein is CASSLSPRGQFGEKLFF.

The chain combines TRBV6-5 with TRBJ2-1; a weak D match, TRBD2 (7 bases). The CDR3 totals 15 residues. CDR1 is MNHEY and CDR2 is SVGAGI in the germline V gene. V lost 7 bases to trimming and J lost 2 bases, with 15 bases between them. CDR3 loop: CASNPRGGPYNEQFF. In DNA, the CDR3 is TGTGCCAGCAATCCCCGCGGGGGCCCCTACAATGAGCAGTTCTTC.

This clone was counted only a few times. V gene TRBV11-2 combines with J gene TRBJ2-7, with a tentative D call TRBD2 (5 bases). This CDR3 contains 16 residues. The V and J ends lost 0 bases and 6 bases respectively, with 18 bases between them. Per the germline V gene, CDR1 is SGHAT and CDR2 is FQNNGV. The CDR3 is CASSLDRTYSPSEQYF. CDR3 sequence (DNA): TGTGCCAGCAGCTTAGATAGGACTTATTCCCCCTCCGAGCAGTACTTC.

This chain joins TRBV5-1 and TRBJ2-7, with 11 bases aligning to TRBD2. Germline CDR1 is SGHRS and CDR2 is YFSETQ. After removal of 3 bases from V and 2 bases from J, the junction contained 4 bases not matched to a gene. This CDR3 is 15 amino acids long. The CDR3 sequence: CASSWGTSGAYEQYF. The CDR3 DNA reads TGCGCCAGCAGCTGGGGGACTAGCGGAGCCTACGAGCAGTACTTC. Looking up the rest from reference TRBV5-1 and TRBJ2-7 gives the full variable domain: KAGVTQTPRYLIKTRGQQVTLSCSPISGHRSVSWYQQTPGQGLQFLFEYFSETQRNKGNFPGRFSGRQFSNSRSEMNVSTLELGDSALYLCASSWGTSGAYEQYFGPGTRLTVT.

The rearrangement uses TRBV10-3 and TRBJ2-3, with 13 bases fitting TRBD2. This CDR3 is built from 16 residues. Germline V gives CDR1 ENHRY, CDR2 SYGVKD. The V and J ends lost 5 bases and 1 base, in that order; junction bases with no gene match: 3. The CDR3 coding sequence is TGTGCCATCAGTCCCGGGACTAGCGGGGGCACAGATACGCAGTATTTT. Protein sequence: CAISPGTSGGTDTQYF.

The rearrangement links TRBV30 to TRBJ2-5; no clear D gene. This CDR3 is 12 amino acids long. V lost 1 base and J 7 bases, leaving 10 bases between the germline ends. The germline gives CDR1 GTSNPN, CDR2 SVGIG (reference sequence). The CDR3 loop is CAWSASRATQYF. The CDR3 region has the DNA TGTGCCTGGAGTGCATCCCGCGCGACCCAGTACTTC.

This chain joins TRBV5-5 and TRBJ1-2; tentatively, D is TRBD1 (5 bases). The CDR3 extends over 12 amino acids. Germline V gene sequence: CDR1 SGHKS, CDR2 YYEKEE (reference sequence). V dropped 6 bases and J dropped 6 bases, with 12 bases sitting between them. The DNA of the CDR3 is TGTGCCAGCAACCCCCGAGGGGATGGCTACACCTTC. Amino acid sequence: CASNPRGDGYTF. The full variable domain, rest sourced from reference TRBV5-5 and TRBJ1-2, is DAGVTQSPTHLIKTRGQQVTLRCSPISGHKSVSWYQQVLGQGPQFIFQYYEKEERGRGNFPDRFSARQFPNYSSELNVNALLLGDSALYLCASNPRGDGYTFGSGTRLTVV.

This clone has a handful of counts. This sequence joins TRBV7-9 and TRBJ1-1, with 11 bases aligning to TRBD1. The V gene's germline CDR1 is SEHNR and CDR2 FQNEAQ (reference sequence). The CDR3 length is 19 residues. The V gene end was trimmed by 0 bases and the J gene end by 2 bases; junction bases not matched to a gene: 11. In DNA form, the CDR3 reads TGTGCCAGCAGCTTAGCGTATGGGACAGGGGGGTTTTCAAACACTGAAGCTTTCTTT. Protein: CASSLAYGTGGFSNTEAFF.

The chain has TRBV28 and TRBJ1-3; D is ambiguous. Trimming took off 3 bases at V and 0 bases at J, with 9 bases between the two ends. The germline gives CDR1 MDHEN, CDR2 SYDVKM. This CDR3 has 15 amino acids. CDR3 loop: CASSFLPVSGNTIYF. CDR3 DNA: TGTGCCAGCAGTTTCCTCCCCGTCTCTGGAAACACCATATATTTT.